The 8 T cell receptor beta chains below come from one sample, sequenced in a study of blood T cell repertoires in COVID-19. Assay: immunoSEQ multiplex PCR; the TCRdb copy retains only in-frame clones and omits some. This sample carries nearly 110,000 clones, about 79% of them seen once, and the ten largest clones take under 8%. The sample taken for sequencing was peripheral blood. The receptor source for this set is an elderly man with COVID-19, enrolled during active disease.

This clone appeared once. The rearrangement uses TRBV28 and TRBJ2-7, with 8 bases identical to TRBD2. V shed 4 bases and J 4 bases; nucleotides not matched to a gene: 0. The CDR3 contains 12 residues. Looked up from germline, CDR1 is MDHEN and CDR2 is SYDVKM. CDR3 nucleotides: TGTGCCAGCAGTTCGGGGGGGTACGAGCAGTACTTC. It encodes CASSSGGYEQYF. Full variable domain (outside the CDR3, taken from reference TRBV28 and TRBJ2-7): DVKVTQSSRYLVKRTGEKVFLECVQDMDHENMFWYRQDPGLGLRLIYFSYDVKMKEKGDIPEGYSVSREKKERFSLILESASTNQTSMYLCASSSGGYEQYFGPGTRLTVT.

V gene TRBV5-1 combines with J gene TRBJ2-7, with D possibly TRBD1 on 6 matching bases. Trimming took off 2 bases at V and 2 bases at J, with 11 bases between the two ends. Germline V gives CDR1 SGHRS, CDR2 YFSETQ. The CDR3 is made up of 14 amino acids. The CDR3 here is CASSLSDRAYEQYF. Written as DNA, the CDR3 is TGCGCCAGCAGCTTATCGGACAGAGCCTACGAGCAGTACTTC.

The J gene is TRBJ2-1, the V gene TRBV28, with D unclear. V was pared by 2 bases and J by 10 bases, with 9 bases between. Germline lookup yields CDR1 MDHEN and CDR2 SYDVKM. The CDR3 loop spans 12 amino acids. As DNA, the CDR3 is TGTGCCAGCAGTTTAGTTTCCTACGAGCAGTTCTTC. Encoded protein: CASSLVSYEQFF.

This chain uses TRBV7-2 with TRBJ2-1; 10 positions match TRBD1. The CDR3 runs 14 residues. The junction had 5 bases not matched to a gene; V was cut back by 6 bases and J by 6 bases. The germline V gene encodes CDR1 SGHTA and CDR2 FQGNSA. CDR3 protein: CASRGQGRGNEQFF. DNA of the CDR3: TGTGCCAGCAGGGGACAGGGGAGGGGCAATGAGCAGTTCTTC.

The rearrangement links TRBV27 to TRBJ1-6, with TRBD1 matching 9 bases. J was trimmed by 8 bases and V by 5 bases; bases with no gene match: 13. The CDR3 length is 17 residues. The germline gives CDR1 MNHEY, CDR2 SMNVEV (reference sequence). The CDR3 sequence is CASSRFGTGTGHSPLHF. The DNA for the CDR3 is TGTGCCAGCAGTAGGTTCGGGACAGGGACTGGGCATTCACCCCTCCACTTT.

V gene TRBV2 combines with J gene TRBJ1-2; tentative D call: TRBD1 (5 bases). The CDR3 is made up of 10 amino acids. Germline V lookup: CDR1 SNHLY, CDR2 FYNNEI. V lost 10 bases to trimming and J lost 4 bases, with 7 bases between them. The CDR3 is CANDSYGYTF. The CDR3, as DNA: TGTGCCAACGACAGCTATGGCTACACCTTC.

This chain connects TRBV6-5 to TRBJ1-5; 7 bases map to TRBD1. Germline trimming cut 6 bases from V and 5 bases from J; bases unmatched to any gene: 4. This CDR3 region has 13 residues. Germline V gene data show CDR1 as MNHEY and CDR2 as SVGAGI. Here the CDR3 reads CASSSDRDQPQHF. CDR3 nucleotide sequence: TGTGCCAGCAGCTCAGACAGGGATCAGCCCCAGCATTTT.

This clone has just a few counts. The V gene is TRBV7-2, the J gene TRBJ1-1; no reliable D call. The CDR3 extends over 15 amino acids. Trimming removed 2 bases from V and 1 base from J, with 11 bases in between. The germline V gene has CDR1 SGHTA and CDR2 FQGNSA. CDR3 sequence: CASSLNSVANTEAFF. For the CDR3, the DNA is TGTGCCAGCAGCTTAAATAGCGTGGCGAACACTGAAGCTTTCTTT.